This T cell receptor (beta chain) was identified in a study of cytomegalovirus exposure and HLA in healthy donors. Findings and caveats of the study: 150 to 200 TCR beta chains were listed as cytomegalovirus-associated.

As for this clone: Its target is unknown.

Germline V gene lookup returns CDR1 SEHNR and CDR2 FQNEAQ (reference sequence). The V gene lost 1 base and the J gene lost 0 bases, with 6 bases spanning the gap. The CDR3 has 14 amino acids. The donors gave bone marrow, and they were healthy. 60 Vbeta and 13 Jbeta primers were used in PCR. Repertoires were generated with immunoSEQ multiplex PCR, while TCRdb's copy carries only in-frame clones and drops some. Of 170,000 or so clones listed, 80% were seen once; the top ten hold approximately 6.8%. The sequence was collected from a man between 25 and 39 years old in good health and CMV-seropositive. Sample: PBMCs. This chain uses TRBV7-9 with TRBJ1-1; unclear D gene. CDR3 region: CASSLDPVNTEAFF. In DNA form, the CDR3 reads TGTGCCAGCAGCTTAGATCCAGTGAACACTGAAGCTTTCTTT.